One sample yielded the 19 T cell receptor beta chains listed below, sequenced in a study of CXCR3-negative and CXCR3-positive naive CD8 T cells (dated by TCRdb to the late 2010s). What the study reported, not specific to this receptor: TRB CDR3s from CXCR3-positive naive cells showed higher hydrophobicity (lower Kidera factor 4), lower energy, and higher strength and volume indices than CXCR3-negative naive cells.

Sequencer: NextSeq 550. The Human TCR Profiling Kit (MiLaboratory) was used to make UMI-labeled 5' RACE TRB cDNA libraries. The reads, reprocessed by TCRdb, yield one row per CDR3 protein sequence and no DNA. The data table for this sample lists just under 65,000 distinct CDR3 sequences. Approximately 4.4% of the sample comes from the top ten. For these TCRs, the target antigens are not known. The sequencing input was naive CXCR3+ CD8+ T cells from blood. In light of the paper, this sample's cell subset or site label describes: CD45RO-CCR7+CD27+CD95- naive CD8+ T cells expressing CXCR3 (TNR3+). The receptors come from a human donor in good health. Some clones in this sample may be carry-over from other donors' samples.

The chain employs TRBV12-3 or TRBV12-4 and TRBJ1-1; there is no DNA to check the TCRdb D call of TRBD1. The CDR3 extends over 13 amino acids. This chain's CDR3 is CASTGQINTEAFF.

The rearrangement joins TRBV20-1 to TRBJ2-1. Germline CDR1 is DFQATT and CDR2 is SNEGSKA (reference sequence). The CDR3 spans 14 residues. The CDR3 region is CSARGELPYNEQFF.

The genes are TRBV7-3 and TRBJ2-5; with no DNA, the TCRdb D assignment of TRBD1 cannot be verified. CDR1 SGHTA and CDR2 FQGTGA come from the germline V gene. The CDR3 length is 14 residues. CDR3 in amino acids: CASSSGNFQETQYF.

Here the CDR3 reads CSVEEGLANPYNEQFF. The chain uses TRBV29-1 and TRBJ2-1; the TCRdb call, TRBD2, lacks DNA for checking. Germline CDR1 SQVTM, CDR2 ANQGSEA. The CDR3 extends over 16 amino acids.

The J gene is TRBJ2-1, the V gene TRBV28; TCRdb returns TRBD2, unconfirmable since there is no DNA. CDR1 is MDHEN, CDR2 SYDVKM, per germline. CDR3 length: 16 amino acids. CDR3 loop: CASSPSTTNGYNEQFF.

V usage is TRBV10-3 and J usage is TRBJ2-7; no DNA is available, so the TRBD2 call from TCRdb remains unchecked. Per germline, CDR1 ENHRY and CDR2 SYGVKD. The CDR3 is 16 residues long. The CDR3 sequence: CAIRRTGSGGTYEQYF.

The genes are TRBV7-9 and TRBJ1-5. The CDR3 loop spans 12 amino acids. The germline V gene has CDR1 SEHNR and CDR2 FQNEAQ (reference sequence). The CDR3 protein is CASSSTGQPQHF. Drawing the rest from reference TRBV7-9 and TRBJ1-5, the complete variable domain is DTGVSQNPRHKITKRGQNVTFRCDPISEHNRLYWYRQTLGQGPEFLTYFQNEAQLEKSRLLSDRFSAERPKGSFSTLEIQRTEQGDSAMYLCASSSTGQPQHFGDGTRLSIL.

The V gene is TRBV20-1, the J gene TRBJ2-7; TCRdb proposes TRBD1, but this gene call is untestable without DNA. Germline V lookup: CDR1 DFQATT, CDR2 SNEGSKA (reference sequence). CDR3 length: 15 residues. The CDR3 protein is CSARATGSSSYEQYF.

J is TRBJ1-1 and V is TRBV30; lacking DNA, the TRBD1 call made by TCRdb goes unchecked. The CDR3 is 13 residues long. The germline V gene encodes CDR1 GTSNPN and CDR2 SVGIG (reference sequence). CDR3 amino acids: CAWIVPGSTEAFF.

This rearrangement joins TRBV6-5 to TRBJ1-1; the TRBD1 assignment by TCRdb is unverifiable without DNA. This CDR3 has 13 residues. Germline CDR1 reads MNHEY; CDR2 reads SVGAGI. CDR3 sequence: CASSYGQGTEAFF.

The genes are TRBV12-3 or TRBV12-4 and TRBJ2-4. CDR3 size: 14 residues. The CDR3 loop is CASSLVDRSNIQYF.

The chain has TRBV6-5 and TRBJ1-5; the D gene TCRdb calls, TRBD1, cannot be checked with no DNA. From germline, CDR1 is MNHEY and CDR2 SVGAGI. The CDR3 totals 20 residues. Here the CDR3 reads CASSYYAPGQGLYSNQPQHF.

The chain links TRBV18 to TRBJ2-1; the D call from TCRdb, TRBD1, cannot be confirmed without DNA. Per the germline V gene, CDR1 is KGHSH and CDR2 is LQKENI. The CDR3 is 17 amino acids. CDR3 amino acids: CASSPEGYTSSYNEQFF.

The V and J genes are TRBV4-1 and TRBJ2-7. This CDR3 is built from 13 residues. In germline, CDR1 is MGHRA, CDR2 YSYEKL. The chain's CDR3 is CASSQVGFYEQYF.

The rearrangement links TRBV20-1 to TRBJ2-5; with no DNA, the TCRdb D assignment of TRBD1 cannot be verified. This CDR3 is 16 amino acids long. Germline values: CDR1 DFQATT, CDR2 SNEGSKA (reference sequence). The CDR3 loop is CSARDPDRSYQETQYF.

J is TRBJ2-7 and V is TRBV5-1; TCRdb calls TRBD1, which cannot be checked without DNA. The V gene's germline CDR1 is SGHRS and CDR2 YFSETQ. CDR3 length equals 15 residues. The CDR3 reads CASSLSGTGYYEQYF. The full variable domain, its missing parts supplied by reference TRBV5-1 and TRBJ2-7, is KAGVTQTPRYLIKTRGQQVTLSCSPISGHRSVSWYQQTPGQGLQFLFEYFSETQRNKGNFPGRFSGRQFSNSRSEMNVSTLELGDSALYLCASSLSGTGYYEQYFGPGTRLTVT.

V is TRBV9 and J is TRBJ1-1; the D call of TRBD1 rests on TCRdb alone, since no DNA is present to check it. Germline V gives CDR1 SGDLS, CDR2 YYNGEE. The CDR3 has 15 amino acids. This CDR3 reads CASSVGSGADTEAFF.

The chain combines TRBV5-6 with TRBJ2-6. This CDR3 region has 16 residues. The germline V gene has CDR1 SGHDT and CDR2 YYEEEE. The CDR3 sequence: CASSLGPDSGANVLTF.

The chain is built from TRBV7-9 and TRBJ2-1; TCRdb's assignment of TRBD2 cannot be checked, as there is no DNA. Germline CDR1 and CDR2: SEHNR and FQNEAQ (reference sequence). The CDR3 is 19 residues long. This chain's CDR3 is CASSLATTRGKSSYNEQFF.